This is a list of T cell receptor beta chains from one sample in a study of T-cell reconstitution after alpha-beta-depleted transplantation in children. MiXCR, run by TCRdb on the PCR reads, gives a single entry per CDR3 protein. The sample holds more than 5,000 distinct CDR3 sequences, 16% seen once. The specimen comprised PBMCs, sampled before TCRalphabeta/CD19-depleted stem cell transplant. Source of these receptors: a boy between 2 and 10 years old with acute lymphoblastic leukemia, due to receive a stem cell transplant. Both conserved end residues are part of each CDR3. The order of the fields is V gene, clone size, D gene, J gene, CDR3 protein, CDR3 DNA. A D gene is named only where the DNA matches it firmly. Expanded clones get a size class; other rows say once, few or many, or leave the size out.

TRBV7-6	many	-	TRBJ2-3	CASSLALLAEAADTQYF	TGTGCCAGCAGCTTAGCCCTACTAGCCGAGGCGGCAGATACGCAGTATTTT
TRBV6-4	medium-sized	TRBD2	TRBJ2-1	CASSETSGGINEQFF	TGTGCCAGCAGTGAGACTAGCGGGGGGATCAATGAGCAGTTCTTC
TRBV4-1	-	-	TRBJ1-1	CASSQDFRGNTEAFF	TGCGCCAGCAGCCAAGATTTCCGGGGTAACACTGAAGCTTTCTTT
TRBV9	medium-sized	TRBD2	TRBJ2-3	CASSTRLAGVTDTQYF	TGTGCCAGCAGCACCCGACTAGCGGGGGTCACAGATACGCAGTATTTT
TRBV27	many	TRBD1	TRBJ1-5	CASSSGTGISNQPQHF	TGTGCCAGCAGTTCAGGGACAGGCATTAGCAATCAGCCCCAGCATTTT
TRBV20-1	many	-	TRBJ1-5	CSAYRQADNQPQHF	TGCAGTGCATATAGACAGGCCGACAATCAGCCCCAGCATTTT
TRBV9	medium-sized	-	TRBJ2-3	CASSVGRSTDTQYF	TGTGCCAGCAGCGTAGGGAGAAGCACAGATACGCAGTATTTT
TRBV7-3	medium-sized	TRBD1	TRBJ2-1	CASSATGGSYNEQFF	TGTGCCAGCAGCGCAACAGGGGGATCCTACAATGAGCAGTTCTTC
TRBV5-4	-	-	TRBJ2-7	CASSNPTDKYEQYF	TGTGCCAGCAGCAACCCGACAGACAAGTACGAGCAGTACTTC
TRBV7-7	medium-sized	TRBD2	TRBJ2-1	CASSFSSGGYNEQFF	TGTGCCAGCAGCTTTAGTAGCGGGGGGTACAATGAGCAGTTCTTC
TRBV10-3	-	-	TRBJ2-3	CAIGFSTDTQYF	TGTGCCATCGGGTTCAGCACAGATACGCAGTATTTT
TRBV4-2	-	-	TRBJ2-5	CARGPGMRETQYF	TGTGCCAGGGGCCCTGGGATGAGGGAGACCCAGTACTTC
TRBV4-1	many	-	TRBJ2-3	CASSHRIVGDTQYF	TGCGCCAGCAGCCACCGAATCGTCGGGGATACGCAGTATTTT
TRBV12-3/TRBV12-4	medium-sized	TRBD1	TRBJ2-2	CASSPGQGNTGELFF	TGTGCCAGCAGTCCTGGACAGGGTAACACCGGGGAGCTGTTTTTT
TRBV6-4	medium-sized	-	TRBJ2-6	CASSEDSSGANVLTF	TGTGCCAGCAGTGAGGACAGCTCTGGGGCCAACGTCCTGACTTTC
TRBV5-5	-	-	TRBJ1-1	CASSFIGTGHEAFF	TGTGCCAGCAGCTTCATAGGCACGGGCCATGAAGCTTTCTTT